The 18 T cell receptor beta chains below come from one sample, sequenced in a study of Graves' ophthalmopathy and Graves' hyperthyroidism (dated by TCRdb to the late 2010s). Data came from an Illumina HiSeq 2000. For repertoire sequencing, TCR beta CDR3 regions were amplified from RNA transcripts. The first round of RT-PCR was done with HTBI primers and the Qiagen OneStep RT-PCR kit, and was followed by a second round of multiplex PCR, then size selection and purification. Clones were called with MiXCR by TCRdb after fastp trimmed the public reads at Q25, and only in-frame beta chains were retained. Entries are consolidated by CDR3 protein sequence, retaining the most common genes and DNA. This sample is represented by under 350,000 distinct CDR3 sequences; 17% of them were singletons. Of the sample, roughly an eighth falls within the top ten clones. Material: peripheral blood. These TCRs come from an adult man with Graves' ophthalmopathy.

This clonotype was detected many times. CDR3 region: CASSRPGLAAYEQYF. Written as DNA, the CDR3 is TGTGCCAGCAGTCGTCCGGGACTAGCGGCCTACGAGCAGTACTTC. The chain uses TRBV2 and TRBJ2-7; 11 bases align to TRBD2. Per germline, CDR1 SNHLY and CDR2 FYNNEI. Trimming cost V 5 bases and J 2 bases; bases outside gene matches: 5. The CDR3 has 15 amino acids. Full variable domain (rest looked up from reference TRBV2 and TRBJ2-7): EPEVTQTPSHQVTQMGQEVILRCVPISNHLYFYWYRQILGQKVEFLVSFYNNEISEKSEIFDDQFSVERPDGSNFTLKIRSTKLEDSAMYFCASSRPGLAAYEQYFGPGTRLTVT.

This clonotype has ten or more counts. The chain links TRBV28 to TRBJ1-3, with D hard to call. CDR1 is MDHEN and CDR2 is SYDVKM in the germline V gene. The CDR3 runs to 13 residues. V was pared by 7 bases and J by 2 bases, with 9 bases between. As DNA, the CDR3 is TGTGCCAGCACCCTTGGGGCTGGAAACACCATATATTTT. Amino acids: CASTLGAGNTIYF.

This clonotype was seen ten or more times. The gene calls are TRBV15 and TRBJ2-2; 14 bases align to TRBD2. CDR3 length: 17 amino acids. The germline gives CDR1 LNHNV, CDR2 YYDKDF (reference sequence). The ends lost 3 bases at V and 6 bases at J; junction bases unmatched: 6. CDR3 sequence reads: CATSRGLAGVVSGELFF. DNA for the CDR3: TGTGCCACCAGCAGGGGACTAGCGGGAGTTGTCTCCGGGGAGCTGTTTTTT.

The table lists this clonotype with many counts. The chain has TRBV5-1 and TRBJ2-7, with 9 bases lining up with TRBD2. Losses at the gene ends were 0 bases for V and 6 bases for J; bases not matched to a gene: 7. The CDR3 runs 15 residues. CDR1 SGHRS and CDR2 YFSETQ come from the germline V gene. The CDR3: CASSLVLAGQTEQYF. For the CDR3, the DNA is TGCGCCAGCAGCTTGGTCCTAGCGGGGCAAACCGAGCAGTACTTC.

This clonotype was detected many times. The chain is built from TRBV6-5 and TRBJ1-1; no firm D call. Germline-derived CDR1 and CDR2 are MNHEY and SVGAGI. The V and J ends lost 5 bases and 3 bases respectively, with 4 bases between them. The CDR3 length is 11 residues. The CDR3 spells CASSRDTEAFF. As DNA, the CDR3 is TGTGCCAGCAGTCGCGACACTGAAGCTTTCTTT.

At least ten counts were recorded for this clonotype. V gene TRBV4-1 combines with J gene TRBJ2-7, with a possible D match to TRBD2 (7 bases). Germline assignment: CDR1 MGHRA and CDR2 YSYEKL. V shed 0 bases and J shed 6 bases, with 30 bases lying between them. The CDR3 totals 20 residues. Written as DNA, the CDR3 is TGCGCCAGCAGCCAAGATCGATTGATGGGGGCGGGGGCCCGGGGGTCCGAGCAGTACTTC. Translation gives CASSQDRLMGAGARGSEQYF.

This clonotype was observed once. The gene calls are TRBV6-5 and TRBJ1-1, with D perhaps TRBD1 (5 bases). The germline CDR1 and CDR2 sequences are MNHEY and SVGAGI. V was pared by 2 bases and J by 1 base, with 17 bases between. This CDR3 comprises 17 residues. The CDR3 DNA reads as TGTGCCAGCAGTTACCACTTCTCGGGACTCAAGAACACTGAAGCTTTCTTT. Translating gives CASSYHFSGLKNTEAFF.

The sample holds many counts of this clonotype. This sequence joins TRBV11-2 and TRBJ2-5, with D tentatively TRBD1 or TRBD2 (5 bases each). The CDR3 extends over 15 amino acids. Trimming shortened V by 5 bases and J by 10 bases, and 23 bases separated the two germline ends. Looked up from germline, CDR1 is SGHAT and CDR2 is FQNNGV. For the CDR3, the DNA is TGTGCCAGCAGCCCCTCAGCGGTCCAGGGAAGAATCCAGTACTTC. Translated, it gives CASSPSAVQGRIQYF. The variable domain in full, with the rest retrieved from reference TRBV11-2 and TRBJ2-5, is EAGVAQSPRYKIIEKRQSVAFWCNPISGHATLYWYQQILGQGPKLLIQFQNNGVVDDSQLPKDRFSAERLKGVDSTLKIQPAKLEDSAVYLCASSPSAVQGRIQYFGPGTRLLVL.

This clonotype was seen many times. The chain uses TRBV6-1 and TRBJ1-5, with D uncertain. Germline V lookup: CDR1 MNHNS, CDR2 SASEGT. The CDR3 sequence is 14 residues long. The ends were cut back, 0 bases at V and 6 bases at J, with 9 bases in the middle. CDR3 region: CASSEAARTQPQHF. For the CDR3, the DNA is TGTGCCAGCAGTGAAGCGGCCAGAACTCAGCCCCAGCATTTT.

About this clonotype: A much larger clone lies one base from this, so it may be a read error. The chain employs TRBV6-1 and TRBJ2-5; 12 bases line up with TRBD2. J was trimmed by 1 base and V by 8 bases; bases with no gene match: 11. The germline V gene has CDR1 MNHNS and CDR2 SASEGT. The CDR3 consists of 17 residues. The chain's CDR3 is CASGRGGLAGFQETQYF. The CDR3 coding sequence is TGTGCCAGCGGCAGGGGAGGACTAGCGGGATTCCAAGAGACCCAGTACTTC.

This clonotype was counted many times. V usage is TRBV5-5 and J usage is TRBJ1-5, with 8 bases that match TRBD1. The CDR3 has 16 residues. After removal of 5 bases from V and 1 base from J, the junction contained 8 bases not matched to a gene. Germline CDR1 is SGHKS and CDR2 is YYEKEE (reference sequence). The CDR3 coding sequence is TGTGCCAGCAGGCCATCGACAGGGGAAAGCAATCAGCCCCAGCATTTT. The encoded protein is CASRPSTGESNQPQHF.

This clonotype was observed many times. The gene calls are TRBV29-1 and TRBJ1-1, with no clear D. CDR1 and CDR2 from the germline V gene are SQVTM and ANQGSEA. Trimming pared 1 base from V and 10 bases from J, leaving 16 bases between. The CDR3 consists of 13 residues. The CDR3 DNA reads TGCAGCGTTGAAGGGGCACGGGGAATGGGAGCTTTCTTT. Amino acid sequence: CSVEGARGMGAFF.

This rearrangement joins TRBV6-1 to TRBJ2-7, with TRBD2 matching over 12 bases. Germline V CDR1 and CDR2: MNHNS, SASEGT. The CDR3 contains 14 residues. Germline trimming cut 5 bases from V and 6 bases from J; bases unmatched to any gene: 5. The chain's CDR3 is CASSKGLAGGEQYF. The CDR3 nucleotides read TGTGCCAGCAGTAAGGGACTAGCGGGTGGCGAGCAGTACTTC.

This clonotype was detected ten times or more. The gene calls are TRBV19 and TRBJ1-1, with D unclear. The CDR3 contains 12 residues. The V gene lost 7 bases and the J gene lost 1 base, with 7 bases spanning the gap. Germline CDR1 reads LNHDA; CDR2 reads SQIVND (reference sequence). The CDR3 DNA is TGTGCCAGTACGCGCGAGAACACTGAAGCTTTCTTT. It codes for CASTRENTEAFF.

This clonotype occurred a few times. V gene TRBV29-1 combines with J gene TRBJ2-5; the D gene is possibly TRBD2 (6 bases). Germline values: CDR1 SQVTM, CDR2 ANQGSEA. CDR3 size: 11 residues. Trimming shortened V by 8 bases and J by 6 bases, and 13 bases separated the two germline ends. CDR3 coding DNA: TGCAGCAACCGGGACTCGCAGACCCAGTACTTC. Translating it yields CSNRDSQTQYF.

This clonotype was observed many times. The gene calls are TRBV5-1 and TRBJ2-1; 10 positions match TRBD2. CDR3 length: 14 residues. The V gene's germline CDR1 is SGHRS and CDR2 YFSETQ. The V and J ends lost 5 bases and 8 bases, in that order; junction bases with no gene match: 7. The CDR3 reads CASSSSGGLDEQFF. The CDR3 DNA sequence: TGCGCCAGCAGTTCTAGCGGGGGTCTAGATGAGCAGTTCTTC.

This clonotype was seen at least ten times. The rearrangement joins TRBV25-1 to TRBJ2-7, with TRBD1 identical over 7 bases. The CDR3 contains 18 residues. V lost 2 bases, J lost 0 bases, and 13 bases stayed unmatched. CDR1 is MGHDK and CDR2 is SYGVNS in the germline V gene. For the CDR3, the DNA is TGTGCCAGCAGTGAAATGTACCTCGGGCAGGGGGACTCCTACGAGCAGTACTTC. Protein: CASSEMYLGQGDSYEQYF.

The chain is built from TRBV12-3 or TRBV12-4 and TRBJ2-2, with D tentatively TRBD2 (6 bases). V dropped 7 bases and J dropped 6 bases, with 24 bases sitting between them. The CDR3 runs 17 residues. The CDR3 DNA is TGTGCCAGCAAAACGTGGAGGGGCAGGGAGTTCGCCGGGGAGCTGTTTTTT. Translation: CASKTWRGREFAGELFF.